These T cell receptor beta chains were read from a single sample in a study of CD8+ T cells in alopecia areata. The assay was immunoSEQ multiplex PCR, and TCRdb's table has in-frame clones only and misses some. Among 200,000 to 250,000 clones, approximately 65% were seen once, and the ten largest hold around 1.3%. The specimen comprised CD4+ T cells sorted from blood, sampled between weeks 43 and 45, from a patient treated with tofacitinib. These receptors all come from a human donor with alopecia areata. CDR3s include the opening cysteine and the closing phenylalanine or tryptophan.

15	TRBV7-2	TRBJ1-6	CASSLATQGNSPLHF
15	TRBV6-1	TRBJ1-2	CASSEWSGQGEGYTF
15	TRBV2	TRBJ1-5	CASSAEGDSNQPQHF
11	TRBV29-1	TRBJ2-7	CSVESSYEQYF
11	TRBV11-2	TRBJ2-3	CASSYRDTQYF
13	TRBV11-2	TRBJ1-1	CASSPQGRAEAFF
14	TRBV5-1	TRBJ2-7	CASSLARGNYEQYF
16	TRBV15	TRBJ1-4	CATSRRGETANEKLFF
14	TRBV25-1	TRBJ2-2	CASSDRDNTGELFF
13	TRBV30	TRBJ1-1	CAWTKHANTEAFF
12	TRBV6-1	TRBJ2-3	CASSERLGTQYF
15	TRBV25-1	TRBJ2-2	CASSELTGRTGELFF
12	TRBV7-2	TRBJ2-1	CASSGNSNEQFF
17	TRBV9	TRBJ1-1	CASSVDPSTGVRTEAFF
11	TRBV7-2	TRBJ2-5	CASSAQETQYF
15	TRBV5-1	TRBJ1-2	CASSSMGQGDYGYTF
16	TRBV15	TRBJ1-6	CATSRERGTGLSPLHF
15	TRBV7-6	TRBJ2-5	CASTLGGQNQETQYF
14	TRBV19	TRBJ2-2	CASKGLAAAGELFF
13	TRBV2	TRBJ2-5	CASVMRVQETQYF
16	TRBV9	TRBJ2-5	CASSVGGDRLQETQYF
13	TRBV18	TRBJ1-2	CASSPPVNYGYTF
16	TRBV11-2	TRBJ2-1	CASSIIAETSYNEQFF
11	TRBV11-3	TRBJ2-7	CASSSGYEQYF
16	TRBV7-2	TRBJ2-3	CASSSRGQGGTDTQYF
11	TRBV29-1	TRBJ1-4	CSVTKGEKLFF
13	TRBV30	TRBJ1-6	CAWSGGTVAPLHF
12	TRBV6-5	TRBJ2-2	CASRRVTGELFF
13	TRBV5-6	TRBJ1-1	CASSLGAGTEAFF
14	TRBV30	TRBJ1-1	CAYNRVSTFTEAFF
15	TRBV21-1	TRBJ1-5	CASSKGIVSNQPQHF
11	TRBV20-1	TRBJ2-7	CSARTGYEQYF
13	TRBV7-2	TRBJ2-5	CASSSPGQETQYF
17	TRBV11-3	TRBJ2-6	CASSSRTVDSGANVLTF
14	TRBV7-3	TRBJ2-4	CASTIRAAKNIQYF
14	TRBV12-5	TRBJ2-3	CASGLDLASDTQYF
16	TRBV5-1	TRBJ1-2	CASSPKTARANYGYTF
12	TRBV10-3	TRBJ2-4	CAISQGANIQYF
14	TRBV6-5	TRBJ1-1	CASSYQRTGPEAFF
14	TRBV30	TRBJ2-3	CAWSVGGRGDTQYF